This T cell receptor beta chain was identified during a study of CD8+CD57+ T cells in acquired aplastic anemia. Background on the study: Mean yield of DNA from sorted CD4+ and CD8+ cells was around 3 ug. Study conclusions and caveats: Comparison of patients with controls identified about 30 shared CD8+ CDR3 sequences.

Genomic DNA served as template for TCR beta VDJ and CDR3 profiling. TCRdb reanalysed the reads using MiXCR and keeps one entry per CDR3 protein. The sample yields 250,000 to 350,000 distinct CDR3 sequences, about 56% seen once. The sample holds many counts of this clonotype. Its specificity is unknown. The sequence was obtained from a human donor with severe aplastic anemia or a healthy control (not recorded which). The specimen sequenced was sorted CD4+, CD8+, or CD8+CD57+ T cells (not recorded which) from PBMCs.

For the CDR3, the DNA is TGTGCCAGTAGCCCGGACAGGGCAGCGTATCAGCCCCAGCATTTT. Its translation is CASSPDRAAYQPQHF. The gene calls are TRBV19 and TRBJ1-5; 8 nucleotides line up with TRBD1. Trimming removed 6 bases from V and 5 bases from J; junction bases left unmatched: 9. The CDR3 is 15 residues long. Germline assignment: CDR1 LNHDA and CDR2 SQIVND (reference sequence).